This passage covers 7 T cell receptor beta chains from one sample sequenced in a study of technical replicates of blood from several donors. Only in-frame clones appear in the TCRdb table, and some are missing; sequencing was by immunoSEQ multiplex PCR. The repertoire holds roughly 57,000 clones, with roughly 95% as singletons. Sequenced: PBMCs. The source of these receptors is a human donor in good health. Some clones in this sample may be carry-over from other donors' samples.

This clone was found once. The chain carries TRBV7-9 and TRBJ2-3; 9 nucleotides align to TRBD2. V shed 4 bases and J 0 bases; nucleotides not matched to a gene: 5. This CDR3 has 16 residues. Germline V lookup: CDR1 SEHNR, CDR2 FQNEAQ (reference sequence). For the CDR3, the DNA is TGTGCCAGCAGCTCCACTAGCGGGTCTAGCACAGATACGCAGTATTTT. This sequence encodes CASSSTSGSSTDTQYF.

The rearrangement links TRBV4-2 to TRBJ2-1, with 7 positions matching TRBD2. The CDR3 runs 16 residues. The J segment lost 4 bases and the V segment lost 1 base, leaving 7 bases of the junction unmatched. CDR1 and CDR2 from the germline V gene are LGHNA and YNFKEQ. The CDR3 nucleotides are TGTGCCAGCAGCCAAGGTCTGGGCGGGGGTTACAATGAGCAGTTCTTC. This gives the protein CASSQGLGGGYNEQFF.

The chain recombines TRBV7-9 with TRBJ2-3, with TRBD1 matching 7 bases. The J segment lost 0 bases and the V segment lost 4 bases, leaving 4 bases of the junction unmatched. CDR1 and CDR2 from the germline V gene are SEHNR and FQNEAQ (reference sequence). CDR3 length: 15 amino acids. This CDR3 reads CASSYDRESTDTQYF. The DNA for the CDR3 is TGTGCCAGCAGCTATGACAGGGAAAGCACAGATACGCAGTATTTT.

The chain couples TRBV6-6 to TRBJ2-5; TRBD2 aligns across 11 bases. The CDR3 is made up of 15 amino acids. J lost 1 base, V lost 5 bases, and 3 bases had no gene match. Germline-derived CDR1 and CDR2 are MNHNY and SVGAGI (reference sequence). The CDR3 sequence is CASSVTSGTQETQYF. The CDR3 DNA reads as TGTGCCAGCAGTGTGACTAGCGGGACCCAAGAGACCCAGTACTTC.

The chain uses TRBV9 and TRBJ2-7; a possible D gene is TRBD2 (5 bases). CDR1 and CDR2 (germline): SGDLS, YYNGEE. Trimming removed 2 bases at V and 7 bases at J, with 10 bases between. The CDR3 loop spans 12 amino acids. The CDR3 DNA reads TGTGCCAGCAGCGTGGGCCGAGGGGAGCAGTACTTC. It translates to CASSVGRGEQYF.

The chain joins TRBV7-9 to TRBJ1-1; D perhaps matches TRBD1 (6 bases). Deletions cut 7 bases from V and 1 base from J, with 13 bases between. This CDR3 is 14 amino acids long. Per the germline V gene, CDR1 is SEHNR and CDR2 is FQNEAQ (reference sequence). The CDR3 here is CASTQGQQNTEAFF. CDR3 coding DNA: TGTGCCAGCACCCAAGGACAGCAGAACACTGAAGCTTTCTTT.

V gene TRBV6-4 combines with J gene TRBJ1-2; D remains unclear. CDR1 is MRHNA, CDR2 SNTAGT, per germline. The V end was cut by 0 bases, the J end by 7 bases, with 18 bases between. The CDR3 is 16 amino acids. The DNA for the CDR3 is TGTGCCAGCAGTGACTCGCCGGAGGACGGAGTAGGTGGCTACACCTTC. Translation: CASSDSPEDGVGGYTF.